The present TCR beta chain was sequenced within a study of shared clonotypes between healthy human individuals. Study background: Donor ages ranged 18 to 49 years: a couple of women, a few men.

V was pared by 4 bases and J by 1 base, with 10 bases of the junction left unmatched. This CDR3 is built from 17 residues. Germline V gene lookup returns CDR1 WSHSY and CDR2 SAAADI. Sequenced by immunoSEQ multiplex PCR; TCRdb stores in-frame clones only, minus some. The data hold roughly 2,500,000 clones, with 93% observed a single time. This clone has just one count. The sample consisted of naive CD4+ T cells from PBMCs. Subset meaning: CD45RA+ positively selected. This TCR was recovered from a man aged 18 to 35 in good health. Some clones in this sample may be carry-over from other donors' samples. This sequence joins TRBV10-2 and TRBJ1-1, with TRBD1 identical over 9 bases. The CDR3 spells CASSGGAGQGPNTEAFF. As DNA, the CDR3 is TGCGCCAGCAGTGGGGGGGCGGGACAGGGACCGAACACTGAAGCTTTCTTT.